This T cell receptor beta chain was obtained from a study of T cells in Graves' hyperthyroidism and ophthalmopathy. At the level of the study: Blood was drawn when the patient was first diagnosed and still untreated.

No progression to ophthalmopathy during 18 months of follow-up defined stable disease. Uncontrolled infection, other autoimmune disease, pregnancy and lactation each barred patients from inclusion. Extraction of PBMCs used under 13 ml of fresh peripheral blood. Amplification targeted TCR beta CDR3 regions from RNA transcripts. With the HTBI primer set, the TCR CDR3 went through a first round of RT-PCR. TCRdb redid the calling of the multiplex PCR reads with MiXCR, one entry per CDR3 protein. The sample shows a few hundred thousand distinct CDR3 sequences, roughly 25% of them seen only once. Germline CDR1 SQVTM, CDR2 ANQGSEA. V dropped 3 bases and J dropped 8; count of bases not matched to a gene: 4. This CDR3 contains 14 residues.

Material for sequencing was blood. The rearrangement links TRBV29-1 to TRBJ1-6, with 10 positions matching TRBD1. The clonotype was recovered from a man aged 45-65 years with Graves' hyperthyroidism. CDR3 amino acids: CSVDVGTGDSPLHF. The CDR3 region has the DNA TGCAGCGTTGATGTCGGGACAGGGGATTCACCCCTCCACTTT.